These T cell receptor beta chains were read from a single sample in a study of blood T cell repertoires in COVID-19. Repertoires were generated with immunoSEQ multiplex PCR, while TCRdb's copy carries only in-frame clones and drops some. This sample yields fewer than 100,000 clones, of which approximately 87% are seen a single time; approximately 15% belongs to the top ten. The sample was peripheral blood. The origin of the receptors is a human donor in a cohort sampled during active COVID-19. CDR3s leave out the opening cysteine and the closing phenylalanine or tryptophan. The size entry is marked missing in some rows and otherwise reads once, few, many or a size class.

>TRBV6-2/TRBV6-3|TRBJ2-7|-
ASSSAGGLTEQY
>TRBV4-2|TRBJ2-7|-
ASSQDGAGVEQY
>TRBV29-1|TRBJ2-7|-
SVGSGGSYEQY
>TRBV28|TRBJ1-1|-
ASSKRGWSEAF
>TRBV19|TRBJ2-3|-
ASSRTGLAGVDTQY
>TRBV5-1|TRBJ2-3|-
ASSRAESTDTQY
>TRBV7-6|TRBJ2-3|-
ASSLGGGGTDTQY
>TRBV5-1|TRBJ1-6|-
ASSLNRGESPLH
>TRBV9|TRBJ2-7|-
ASSGGLAGSEQY
>TRBV18|TRBJ2-7|-
ASSPNDEQY
>TRBV6-5|TRBJ2-2|-
ASSYSGRRSGELF
>TRBV10-3|TRBJ1-6|-
AISTANVRQGSSPLH
>TRBV18|TRBJ2-1|-
ASSPSQLVGNEQF
>TRBV28|TRBJ1-2|-
ASSNRDSRNYGYT
>TRBV7-6|TRBJ1-4|-
ASSPRGGVNEKLF
>TRBV6-5|TRBJ2-7|-
ASRPTSGPSYEQY
>TRBV19|TRBJ1-2|-
ASSNTYGTGTNYGYT
>TRBV7-9|TRBJ1-1|few
ASSPRYGGNTEAF
>TRBV28|TRBJ2-7|-
ASSLGTSGVSSYEQY
>TRBV7-3|TRBJ2-2|-
ASSPRVAGNTGELF
>TRBV11-2|TRBJ2-3|-
ASRQTGGFYTDTQY